This TCR beta chain originates from a study of monozygotic twins with inflammatory bowel disease. Using the 5' RACE reads, TCRdb records one entry per CDR3 protein without DNA. The sample has roughly 140,000 distinct CDR3 sequences. Germline V gene sequence: CDR1 MGHRA, CDR2 YSYEKL. The CDR3 runs 13 residues. The rearrangement joins TRBV4-1 to TRBJ1-1. This receptor was identified in a human donor with ulcerative colitis or Crohn's disease, or a healthy co-twin of an affected twin (not recorded which). What was sequenced was blood. CDR3 residues: CASSQDLAREAFF.